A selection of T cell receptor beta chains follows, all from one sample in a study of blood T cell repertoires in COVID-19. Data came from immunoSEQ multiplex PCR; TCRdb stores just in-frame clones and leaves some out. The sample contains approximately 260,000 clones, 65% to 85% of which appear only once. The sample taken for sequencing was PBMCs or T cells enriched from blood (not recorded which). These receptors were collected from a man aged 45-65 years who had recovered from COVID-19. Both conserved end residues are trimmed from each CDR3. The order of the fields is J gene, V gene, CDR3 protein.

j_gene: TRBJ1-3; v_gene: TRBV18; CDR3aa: ASSPPKTTGAGNTIY
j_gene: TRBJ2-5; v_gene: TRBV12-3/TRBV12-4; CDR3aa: ASSLGAETQY
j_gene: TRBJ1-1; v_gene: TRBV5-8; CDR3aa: ASSLRGDAEAF
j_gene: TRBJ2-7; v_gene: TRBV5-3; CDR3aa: AGRREPEQY
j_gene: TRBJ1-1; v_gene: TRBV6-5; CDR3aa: ASGAPGRGNPEAF
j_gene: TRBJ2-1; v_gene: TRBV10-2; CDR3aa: ASSETGEQF
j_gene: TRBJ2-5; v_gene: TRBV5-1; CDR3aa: ASSLGAGGAETQY
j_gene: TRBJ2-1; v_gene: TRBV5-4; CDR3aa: ASSSTGTGGLNEQF
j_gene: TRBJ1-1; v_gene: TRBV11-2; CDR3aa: ASSQGRANTEAF
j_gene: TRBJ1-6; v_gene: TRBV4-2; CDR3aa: ASSQESIYNSPLH
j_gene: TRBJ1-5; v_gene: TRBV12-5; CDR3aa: ASGLTGNQPQH
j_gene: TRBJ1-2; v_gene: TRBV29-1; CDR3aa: SIDQGGYGYT
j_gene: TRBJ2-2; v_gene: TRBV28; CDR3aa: ASSTEGGGNTGELF
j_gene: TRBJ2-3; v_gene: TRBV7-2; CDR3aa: ASSQGRLNTDTQY
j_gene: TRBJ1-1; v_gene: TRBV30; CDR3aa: AWRGGWNTEAF
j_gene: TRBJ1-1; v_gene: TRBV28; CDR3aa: ASSAFRDMNTEAF
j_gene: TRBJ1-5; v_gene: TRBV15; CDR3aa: ATSSYGREGPQH
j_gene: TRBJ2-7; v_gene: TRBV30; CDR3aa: AWSPVRFGTYEQY
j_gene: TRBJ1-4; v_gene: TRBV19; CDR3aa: ASSMSGYEKLF
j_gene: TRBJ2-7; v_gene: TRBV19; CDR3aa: ASRGTDYEQY
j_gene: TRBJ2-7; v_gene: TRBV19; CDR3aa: ASKTGTGYIHEQY
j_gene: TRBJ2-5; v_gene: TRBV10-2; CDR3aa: ASSVLSGSWETQY
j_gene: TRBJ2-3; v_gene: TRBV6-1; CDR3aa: ASSASSGGAVADTQY
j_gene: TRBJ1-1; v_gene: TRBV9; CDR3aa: ASSGTMNTEAF
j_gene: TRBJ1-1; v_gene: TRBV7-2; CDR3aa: ASSPMGGRGEAF
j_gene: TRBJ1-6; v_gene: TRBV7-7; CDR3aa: ASSWEAQGPYNSPLH
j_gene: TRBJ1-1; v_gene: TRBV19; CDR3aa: ASSLGPGQGASEAF
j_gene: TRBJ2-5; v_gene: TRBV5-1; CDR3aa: ASSPHSEQEWTQY
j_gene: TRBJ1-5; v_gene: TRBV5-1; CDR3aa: ASSLGDSRNQPQH
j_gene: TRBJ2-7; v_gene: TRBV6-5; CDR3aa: ASRLGTGYEQY
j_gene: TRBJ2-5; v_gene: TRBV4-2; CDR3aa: ASSQEGLAGGPRETQY
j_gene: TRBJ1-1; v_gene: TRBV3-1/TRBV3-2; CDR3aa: ASSQVPGSTEAF
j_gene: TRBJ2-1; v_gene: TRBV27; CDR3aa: ASRRLAGLHNEQF
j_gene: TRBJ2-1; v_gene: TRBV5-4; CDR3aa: ASSRTSTPNQQF
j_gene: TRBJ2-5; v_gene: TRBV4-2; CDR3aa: ANSQAGGLTTQY
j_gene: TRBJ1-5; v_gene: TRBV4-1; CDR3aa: ASSQGGTSNQPQH
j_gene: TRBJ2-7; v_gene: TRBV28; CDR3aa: ASSFLAGDEQY
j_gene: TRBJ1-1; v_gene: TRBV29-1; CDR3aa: SVTGRAGNTEAF
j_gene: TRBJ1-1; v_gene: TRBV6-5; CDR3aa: ASSYPSFGGWGQAF
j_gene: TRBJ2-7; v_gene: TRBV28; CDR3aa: ASRRQTYEQY
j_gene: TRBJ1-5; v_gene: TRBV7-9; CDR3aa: ASSFSGFNQPQH
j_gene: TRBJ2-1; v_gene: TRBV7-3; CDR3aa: ASSLGGQGMNEQF
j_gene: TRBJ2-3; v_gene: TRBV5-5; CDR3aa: ASSLAGGRPMPDTQY
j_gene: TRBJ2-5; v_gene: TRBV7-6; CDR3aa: ASSPTGLETQY
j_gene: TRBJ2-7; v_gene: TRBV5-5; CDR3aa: ASSPGGYEQY